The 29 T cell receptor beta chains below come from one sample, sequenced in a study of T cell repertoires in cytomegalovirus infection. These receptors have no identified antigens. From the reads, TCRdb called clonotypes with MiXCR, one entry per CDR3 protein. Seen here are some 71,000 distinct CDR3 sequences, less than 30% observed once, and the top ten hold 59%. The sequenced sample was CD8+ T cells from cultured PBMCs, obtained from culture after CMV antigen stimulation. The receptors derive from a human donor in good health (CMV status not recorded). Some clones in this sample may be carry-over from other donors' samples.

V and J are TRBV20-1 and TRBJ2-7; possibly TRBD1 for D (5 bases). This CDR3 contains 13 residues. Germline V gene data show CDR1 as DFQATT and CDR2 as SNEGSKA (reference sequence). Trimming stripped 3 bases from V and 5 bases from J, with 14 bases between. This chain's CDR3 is CSASRTLTNEQYF. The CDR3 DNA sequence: TGCAGTGCTAGCAGGACACTCACCAACGAGCAGTACTTC.

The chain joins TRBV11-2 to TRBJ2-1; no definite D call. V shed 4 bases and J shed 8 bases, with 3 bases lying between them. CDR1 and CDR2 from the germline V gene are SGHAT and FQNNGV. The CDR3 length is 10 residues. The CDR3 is CASSSHEQFF. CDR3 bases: TGTGCCAGCAGCTCACATGAGCAGTTCTTC.

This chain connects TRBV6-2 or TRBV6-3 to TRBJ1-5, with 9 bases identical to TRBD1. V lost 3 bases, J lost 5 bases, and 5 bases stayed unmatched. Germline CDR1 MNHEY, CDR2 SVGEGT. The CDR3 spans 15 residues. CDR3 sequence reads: CASSYRDREDQPQHF. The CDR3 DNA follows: TGTGCCAGCAGTTATCGGGACAGGGAGGATCAGCCCCAGCATTTT.

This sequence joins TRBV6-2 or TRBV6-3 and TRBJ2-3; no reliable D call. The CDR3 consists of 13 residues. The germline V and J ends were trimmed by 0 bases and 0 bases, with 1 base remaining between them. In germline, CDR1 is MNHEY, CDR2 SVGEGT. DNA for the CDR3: TGTGCCAGCAGTTACTCTAGCACAGATACGCAGTATTTT. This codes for CASSYSSTDTQYF.

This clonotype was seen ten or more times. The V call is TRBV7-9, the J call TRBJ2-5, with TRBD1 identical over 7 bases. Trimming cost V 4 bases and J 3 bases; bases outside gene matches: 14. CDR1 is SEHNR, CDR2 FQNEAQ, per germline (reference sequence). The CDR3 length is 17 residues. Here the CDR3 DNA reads TGTGCCAGCAGCTCCACCCTAGGCAGGGGGAAGGAAGAGACCCAGTACTTC. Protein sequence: CASSSTLGRGKEETQYF.

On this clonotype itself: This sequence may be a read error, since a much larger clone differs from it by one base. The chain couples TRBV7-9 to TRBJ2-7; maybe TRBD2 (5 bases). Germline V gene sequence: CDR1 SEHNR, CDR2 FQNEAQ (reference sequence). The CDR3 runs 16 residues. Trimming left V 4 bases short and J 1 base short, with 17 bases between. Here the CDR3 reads CASSSLETCGSYEQYF. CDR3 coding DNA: TGTGCCAGCAGCTCCTTAGAGACTTGCGGGTCCTACGAGCAGTACTTC.

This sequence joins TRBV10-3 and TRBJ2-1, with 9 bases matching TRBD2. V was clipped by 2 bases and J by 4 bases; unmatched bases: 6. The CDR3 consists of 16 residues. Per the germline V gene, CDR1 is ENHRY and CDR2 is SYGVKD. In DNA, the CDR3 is TGTGCCATCAGTGAGGGGTCTAGCGGGATTTACAATGAGCAGTTCTTC. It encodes CAISEGSSGIYNEQFF.

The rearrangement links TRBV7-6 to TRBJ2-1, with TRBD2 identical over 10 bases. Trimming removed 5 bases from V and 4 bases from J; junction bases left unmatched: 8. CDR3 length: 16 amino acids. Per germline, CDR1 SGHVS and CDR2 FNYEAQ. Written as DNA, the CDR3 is TGTGCCAGCAGCGCTCGGACTAGCGGTGAATACAATGAGCAGTTCTTC. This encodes CASSARTSGEYNEQFF.

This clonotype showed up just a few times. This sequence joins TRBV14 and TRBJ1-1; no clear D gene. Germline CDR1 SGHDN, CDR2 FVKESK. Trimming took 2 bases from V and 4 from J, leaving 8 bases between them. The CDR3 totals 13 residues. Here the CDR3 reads CASSQQRRTEAFF. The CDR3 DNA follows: TGTGCCAGCAGCCAACAGCGGCGCACTGAAGCTTTCTTT.

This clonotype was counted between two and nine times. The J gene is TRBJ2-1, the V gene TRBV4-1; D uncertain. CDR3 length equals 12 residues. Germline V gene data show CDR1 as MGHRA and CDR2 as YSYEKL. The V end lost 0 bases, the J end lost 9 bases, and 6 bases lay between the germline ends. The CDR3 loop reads CASSQEVTEQFF. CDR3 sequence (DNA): TGCGCCAGCAGCCAAGAAGTCACTGAGCAGTTCTTC.

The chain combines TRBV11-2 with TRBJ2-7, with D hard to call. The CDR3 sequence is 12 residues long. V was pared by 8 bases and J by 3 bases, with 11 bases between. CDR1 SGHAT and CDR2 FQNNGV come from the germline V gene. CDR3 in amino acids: CASGEVDYEQYF. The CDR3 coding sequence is TGTGCCAGCGGGGAAGTAGACTACGAGCAGTACTTC.

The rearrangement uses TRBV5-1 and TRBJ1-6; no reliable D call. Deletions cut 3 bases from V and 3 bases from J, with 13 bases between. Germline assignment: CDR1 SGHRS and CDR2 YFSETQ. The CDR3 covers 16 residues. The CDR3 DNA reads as TGCGCCAGCAGCTCTATCTCGCATGACTATAATTCACCCCTCCACTTT. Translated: CASSSISHDYNSPLHF.

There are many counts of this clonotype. CDR3 residues: CASSTSGGNYNEQFF. CDR3 DNA: TGTGCCAGCTCCACTAGCGGGGGGAACTACAATGAGCAGTTCTTC. The V and J genes are TRBV18 and TRBJ2-1, with 12 bases aligning to TRBD2. The CDR3 has 15 amino acids. The germline V gene has CDR1 KGHSH and CDR2 LQKENI. Trimming at V came to 6 bases and at J to 3 bases, leaving 3 bases not matched to a gene.

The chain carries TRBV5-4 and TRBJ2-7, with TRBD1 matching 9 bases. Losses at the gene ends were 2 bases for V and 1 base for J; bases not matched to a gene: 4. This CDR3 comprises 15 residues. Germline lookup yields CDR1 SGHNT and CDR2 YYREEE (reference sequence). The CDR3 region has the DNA TGTGCCAGCAGCTTTCCGGGACAGGGTTCCTACGAGCAGTACTTC. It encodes CASSFPGQGSYEQYF.

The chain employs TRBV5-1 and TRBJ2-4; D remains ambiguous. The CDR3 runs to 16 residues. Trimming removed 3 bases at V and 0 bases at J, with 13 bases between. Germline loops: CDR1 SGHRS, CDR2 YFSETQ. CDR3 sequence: CASSYQDVLAKNIQYF. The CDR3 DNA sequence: TGCGCCAGCAGCTATCAGGACGTTTTAGCCAAAAACATTCAGTACTTC.

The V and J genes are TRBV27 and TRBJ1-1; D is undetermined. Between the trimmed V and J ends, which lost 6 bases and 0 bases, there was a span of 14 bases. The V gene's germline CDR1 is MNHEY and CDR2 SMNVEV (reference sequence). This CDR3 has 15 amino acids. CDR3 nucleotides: TGTGCCAGCAGATCCCTCCGCGGCCTGAACACTGAAGCTTTCTTT. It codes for CASRSLRGLNTEAFF.

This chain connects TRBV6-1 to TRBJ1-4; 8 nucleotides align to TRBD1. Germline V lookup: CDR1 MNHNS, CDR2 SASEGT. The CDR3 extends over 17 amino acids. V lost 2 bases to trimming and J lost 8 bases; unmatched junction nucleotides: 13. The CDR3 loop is CASSERAGGRDKEKLFF. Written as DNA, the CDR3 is TGTGCCAGCAGTGAACGGGCAGGGGGCCGGGATAAAGAAAAACTGTTTTTT.

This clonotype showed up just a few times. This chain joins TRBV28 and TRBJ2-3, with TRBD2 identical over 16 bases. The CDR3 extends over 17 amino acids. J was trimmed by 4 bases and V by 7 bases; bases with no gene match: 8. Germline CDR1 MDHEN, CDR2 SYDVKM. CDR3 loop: CASTSGTSGGAADTQYF. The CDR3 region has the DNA TGTGCCAGCACTAGCGGGACTAGCGGGGGGGCAGCAGATACGCAGTATTTT. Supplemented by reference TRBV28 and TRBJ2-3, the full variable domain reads DVKVTQSSRYLVKRTGEKVFLECVQDMDHENMFWYRQDPGLGLRLIYFSYDVKMKEKGDIPEGYSVSREKKERFSLILESASTNQTSMYLCASTSGTSGGAADTQYFGPGTRLTVL.

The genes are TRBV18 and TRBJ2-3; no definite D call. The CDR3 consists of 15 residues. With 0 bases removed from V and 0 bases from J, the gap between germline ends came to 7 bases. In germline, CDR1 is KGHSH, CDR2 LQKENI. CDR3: CASSPPEDSTDTQYF. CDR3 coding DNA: TGTGCCAGCTCACCACCTGAAGATAGCACAGATACGCAGTATTTT.

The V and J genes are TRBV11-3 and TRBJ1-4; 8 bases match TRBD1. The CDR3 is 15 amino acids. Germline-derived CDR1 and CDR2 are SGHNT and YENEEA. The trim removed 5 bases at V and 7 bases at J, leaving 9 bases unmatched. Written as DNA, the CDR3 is TGTGCCAGCAGCCCTTCAGGGGGCGCGGGTGAAAAACTGTTTTTT. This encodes CASSPSGGAGEKLFF.

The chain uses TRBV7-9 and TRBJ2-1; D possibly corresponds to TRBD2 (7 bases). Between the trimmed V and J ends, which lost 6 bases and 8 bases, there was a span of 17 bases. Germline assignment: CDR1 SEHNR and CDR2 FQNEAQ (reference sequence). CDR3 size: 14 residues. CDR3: CASRSGTLLDEQFF. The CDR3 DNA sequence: TGTGCCAGCAGGAGCGGGACACTACTCGATGAGCAGTTCTTC.

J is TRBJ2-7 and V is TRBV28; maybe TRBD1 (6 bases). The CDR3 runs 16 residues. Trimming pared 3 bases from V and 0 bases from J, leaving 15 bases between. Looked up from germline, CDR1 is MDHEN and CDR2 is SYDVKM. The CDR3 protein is CASSFTAGDISYEQYF. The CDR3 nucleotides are TGTGCCAGCAGTTTTACCGCCGGGGACATCTCCTACGAGCAGTACTTC.

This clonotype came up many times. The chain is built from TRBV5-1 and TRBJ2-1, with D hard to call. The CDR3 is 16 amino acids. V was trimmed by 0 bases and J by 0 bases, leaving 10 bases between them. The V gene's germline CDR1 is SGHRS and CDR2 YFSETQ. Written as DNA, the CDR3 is TGCGCCAGCAGCTTGGAAGGACGGATCTCCTACAATGAGCAGTTCTTC. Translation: CASSLEGRISYNEQFF.

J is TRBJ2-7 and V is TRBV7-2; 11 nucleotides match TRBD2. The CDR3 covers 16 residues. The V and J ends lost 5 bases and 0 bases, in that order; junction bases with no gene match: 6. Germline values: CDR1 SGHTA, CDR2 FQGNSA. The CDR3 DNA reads TGTGCCAGCAGCCCCCGGACTAGCGGGCGCTCCTACGAGCAGTACTTC. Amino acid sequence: CASSPRTSGRSYEQYF.

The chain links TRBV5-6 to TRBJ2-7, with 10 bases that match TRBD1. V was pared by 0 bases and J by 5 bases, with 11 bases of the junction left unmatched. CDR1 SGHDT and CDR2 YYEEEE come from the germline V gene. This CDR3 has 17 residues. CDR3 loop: CASSLETGGAVGHEQYF. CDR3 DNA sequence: TGTGCCAGCAGCTTGGAGACAGGGGGCGCGGTCGGCCACGAGCAGTACTTC.

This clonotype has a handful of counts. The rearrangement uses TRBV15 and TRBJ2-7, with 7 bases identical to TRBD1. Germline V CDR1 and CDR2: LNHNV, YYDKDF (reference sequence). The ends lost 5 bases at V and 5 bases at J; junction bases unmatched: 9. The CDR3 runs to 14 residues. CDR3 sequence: CATSSSDRVNEQYF. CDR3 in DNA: TGTGCCACCAGCTCCTCAGACAGGGTCAACGAGCAGTACTTC.

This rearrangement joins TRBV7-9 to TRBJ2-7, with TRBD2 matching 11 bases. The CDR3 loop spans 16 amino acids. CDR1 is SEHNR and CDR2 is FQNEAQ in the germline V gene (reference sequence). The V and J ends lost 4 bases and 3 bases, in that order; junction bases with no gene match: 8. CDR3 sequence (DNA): TGTGCCAGCAGCTCAAAAACTAGCGGGAGTATCTACGAGCAGTACTTC. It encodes CASSSKTSGSIYEQYF. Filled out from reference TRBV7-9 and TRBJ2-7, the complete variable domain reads DTGVSQNPRHKITKRGQNVTFRCDPISEHNRLYWYRQTLGQGPEFLTYFQNEAQLEKSRLLSDRFSAERPKGSFSTLEIQRTEQGDSAMYLCASSSKTSGSIYEQYFGPGTRLTVT.

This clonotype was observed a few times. In DNA, the CDR3 is TGTGCCAGCAGTCCCGGGACAGGGATTTCCTACGAGCAGTACTTC. This sequence encodes CASSPGTGISYEQYF. The V gene is TRBV6-1, the J gene TRBJ2-7; 9 bases line up with TRBD1. Germline CDR1 reads MNHNS; CDR2 reads SASEGT. CDR3 length equals 15 residues. V lost 5 bases and J lost 1; bases outside the gene matches: 6.

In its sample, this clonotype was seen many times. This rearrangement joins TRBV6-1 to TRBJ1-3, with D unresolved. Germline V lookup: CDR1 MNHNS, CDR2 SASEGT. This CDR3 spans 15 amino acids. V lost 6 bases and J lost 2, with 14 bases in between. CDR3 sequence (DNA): TGTGCCAGCAGATCCCGCGGGAGGGCTGGAAACACCATATATTTT. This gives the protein CASRSRGRAGNTIYF.